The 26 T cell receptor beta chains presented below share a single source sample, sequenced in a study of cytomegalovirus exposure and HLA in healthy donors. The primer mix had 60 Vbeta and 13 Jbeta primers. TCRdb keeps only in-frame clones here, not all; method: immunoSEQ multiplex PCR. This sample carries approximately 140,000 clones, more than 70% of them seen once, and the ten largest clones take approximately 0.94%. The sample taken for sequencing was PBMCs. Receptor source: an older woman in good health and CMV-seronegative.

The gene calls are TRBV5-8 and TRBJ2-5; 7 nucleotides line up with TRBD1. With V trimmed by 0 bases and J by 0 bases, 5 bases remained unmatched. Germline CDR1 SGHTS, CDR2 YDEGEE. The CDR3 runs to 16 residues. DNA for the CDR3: TGTGCCAGCAGCTTGGGTGGACAGGCAAACCAAGAGACCCAGTACTTC. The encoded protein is CASSLGGQANQETQYF.

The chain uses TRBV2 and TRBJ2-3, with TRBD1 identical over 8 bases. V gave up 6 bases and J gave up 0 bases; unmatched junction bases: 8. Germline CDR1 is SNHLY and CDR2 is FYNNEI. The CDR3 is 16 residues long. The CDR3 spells CASSRTGGPSTDTQYF. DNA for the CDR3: TGTGCCAGCAGCCGCACAGGGGGTCCGAGCACAGATACGCAGTATTTT.

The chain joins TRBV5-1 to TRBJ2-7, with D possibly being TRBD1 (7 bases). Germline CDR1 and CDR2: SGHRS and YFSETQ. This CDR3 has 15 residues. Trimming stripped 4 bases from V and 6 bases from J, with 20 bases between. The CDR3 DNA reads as TGCGCCAGCAGCCCTTATACTGGCCAGGGGGGCGAGCAGTACTTC. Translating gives CASSPYTGQGGEQYF. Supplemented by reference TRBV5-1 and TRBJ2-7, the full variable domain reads KAGVTQTPRYLIKTRGQQVTLSCSPISGHRSVSWYQQTPGQGLQFLFEYFSETQRNKGNFPGRFSGRQFSNSRSEMNVSTLELGDSALYLCASSPYTGQGGEQYFGPGTRLTVT.

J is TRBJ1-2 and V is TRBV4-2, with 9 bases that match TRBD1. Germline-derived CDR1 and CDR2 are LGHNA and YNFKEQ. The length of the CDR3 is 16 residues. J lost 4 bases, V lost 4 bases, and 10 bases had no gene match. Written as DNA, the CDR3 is TGTGCCAGCAGCCGGTCCGGGGGACAGGGATTCTATGGCTACACCTTC. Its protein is CASSRSGGQGFYGYTF.

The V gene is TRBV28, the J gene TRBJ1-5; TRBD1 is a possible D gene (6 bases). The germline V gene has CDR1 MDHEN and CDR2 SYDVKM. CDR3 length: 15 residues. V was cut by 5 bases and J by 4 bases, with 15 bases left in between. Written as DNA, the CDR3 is TGTGCCAGCAGTCCTCAGGGGACGGGTAATCAGCCCCAGCATTTT. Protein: CASSPQGTGNQPQHF. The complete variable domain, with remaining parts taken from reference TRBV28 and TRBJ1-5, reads DVKVTQSSRYLVKRTGEKVFLECVQDMDHENMFWYRQDPGLGLRLIYFSYDVKMKEKGDIPEGYSVSREKKERFSLILESASTNQTSMYLCASSPQGTGNQPQHFGDGTRLSIL.

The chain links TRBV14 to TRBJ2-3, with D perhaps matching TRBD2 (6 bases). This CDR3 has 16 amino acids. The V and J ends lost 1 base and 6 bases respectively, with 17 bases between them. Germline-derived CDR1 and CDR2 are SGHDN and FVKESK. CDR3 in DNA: TGTGCCAGCAGCCAAGCTGTGGGTCTAGCGACCGATACGCAGTATTTT. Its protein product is CASSQAVGLATDTQYF. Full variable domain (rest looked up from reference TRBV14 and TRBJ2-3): EAGVTQFPSHSVIEKGQTVTLRCDPISGHDNLYWYRRVMGKEIKFLLHFVKESKQDESGMPNNRFLAERTGGTYSTLKVQPAELEDSGVYFCASSQAVGLATDTQYFGPGTRLTVL.

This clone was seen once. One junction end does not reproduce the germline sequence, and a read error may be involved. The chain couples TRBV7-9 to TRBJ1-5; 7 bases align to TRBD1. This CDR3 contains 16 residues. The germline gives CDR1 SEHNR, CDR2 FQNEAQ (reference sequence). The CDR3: CSSSLQGRHSNQPQHF. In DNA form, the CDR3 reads TGTTCCAGCAGCTTACAGGGGCGTCATAGCAATCAGCCCCAGCATTTT.

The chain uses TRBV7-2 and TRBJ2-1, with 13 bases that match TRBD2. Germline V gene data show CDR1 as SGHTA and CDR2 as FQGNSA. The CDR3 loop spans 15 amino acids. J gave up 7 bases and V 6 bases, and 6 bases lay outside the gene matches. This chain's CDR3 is CASRLGLAGVNEQFF. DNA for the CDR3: TGTGCCAGCAGGCTCGGACTAGCGGGAGTGAATGAGCAGTTCTTC.

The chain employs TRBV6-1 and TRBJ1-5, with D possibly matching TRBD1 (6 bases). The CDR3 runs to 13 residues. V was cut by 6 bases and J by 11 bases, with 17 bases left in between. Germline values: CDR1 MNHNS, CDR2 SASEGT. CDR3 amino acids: CASRDRTGRSQHF. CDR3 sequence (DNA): TGTGCCAGCAGGGATCGAACAGGGCGATCCCAGCATTTT.

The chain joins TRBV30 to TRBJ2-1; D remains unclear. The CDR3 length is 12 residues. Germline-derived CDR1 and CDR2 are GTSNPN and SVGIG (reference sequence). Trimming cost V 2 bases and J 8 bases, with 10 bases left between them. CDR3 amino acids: CAWSHGLDEQFF. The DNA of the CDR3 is TGTGCCTGGAGTCATGGGCTCGATGAGCAGTTCTTC.

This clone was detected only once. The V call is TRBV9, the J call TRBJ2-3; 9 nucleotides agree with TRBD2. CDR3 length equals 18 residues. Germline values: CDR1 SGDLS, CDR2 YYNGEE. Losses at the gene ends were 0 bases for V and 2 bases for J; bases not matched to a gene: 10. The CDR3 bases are TGTGCCAGCAGCGTAGAGTTCATCGCGGGAGGGCCCACAGATACGCAGTATTTT. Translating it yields CASSVEFIAGGPTDTQYF.

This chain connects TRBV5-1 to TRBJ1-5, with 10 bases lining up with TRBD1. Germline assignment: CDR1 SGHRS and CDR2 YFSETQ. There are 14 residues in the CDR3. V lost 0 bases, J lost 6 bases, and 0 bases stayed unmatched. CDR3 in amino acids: CASSLGQGAQPQHF. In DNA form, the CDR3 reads TGCGCCAGCAGCTTGGGACAGGGGGCTCAGCCCCAGCATTTT.

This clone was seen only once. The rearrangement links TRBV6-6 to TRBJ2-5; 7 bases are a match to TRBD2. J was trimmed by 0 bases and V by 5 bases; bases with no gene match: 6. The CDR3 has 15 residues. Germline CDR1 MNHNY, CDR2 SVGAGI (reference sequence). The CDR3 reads CASSAKLAHQETQYF. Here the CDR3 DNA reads TGTGCCAGCAGTGCAAAACTAGCGCACCAAGAGACCCAGTACTTC.

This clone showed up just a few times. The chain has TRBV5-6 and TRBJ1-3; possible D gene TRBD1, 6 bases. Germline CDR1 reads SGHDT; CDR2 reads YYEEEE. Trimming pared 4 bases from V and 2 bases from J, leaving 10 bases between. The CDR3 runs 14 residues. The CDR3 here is CASSLRTAGNTIYF. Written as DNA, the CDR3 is TGTGCCAGCAGCCTAAGGACAGCTGGAAACACCATATATTTT.

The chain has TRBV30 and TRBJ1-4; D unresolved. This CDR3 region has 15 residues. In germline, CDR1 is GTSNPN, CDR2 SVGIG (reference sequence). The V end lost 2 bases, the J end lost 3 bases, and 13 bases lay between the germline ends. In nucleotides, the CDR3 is TGTGCCTGGAGTAGCCAACGGTTGCCTAATGAAAAACTGTTTTTT. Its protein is CAWSSQRLPNEKLFF.

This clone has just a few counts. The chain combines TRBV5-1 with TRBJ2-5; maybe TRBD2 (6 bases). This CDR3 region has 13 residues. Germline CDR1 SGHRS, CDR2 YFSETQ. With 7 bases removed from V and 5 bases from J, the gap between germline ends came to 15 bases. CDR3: CASSPGGVETQYF. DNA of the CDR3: TGCGCCAGCTCTCCAGGCGGGGTTGAGACCCAGTACTTC.

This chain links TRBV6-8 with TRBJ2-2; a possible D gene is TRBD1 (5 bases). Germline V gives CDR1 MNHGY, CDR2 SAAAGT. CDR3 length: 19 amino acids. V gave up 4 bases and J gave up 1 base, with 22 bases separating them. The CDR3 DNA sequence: TGTGCCAGCAGTTCGACCTCTCCAGGGCCAGATGGGAACACCGGGGAGCTGTTTTTT. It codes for CASSSTSPGPDGNTGELFF.

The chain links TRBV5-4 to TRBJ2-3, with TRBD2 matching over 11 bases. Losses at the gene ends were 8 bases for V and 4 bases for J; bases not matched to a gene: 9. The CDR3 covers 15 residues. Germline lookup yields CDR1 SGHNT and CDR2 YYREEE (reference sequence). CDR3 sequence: CASKNSGGEADTQYF. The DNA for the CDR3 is TGTGCCAGTAAAAATAGCGGGGGGGAGGCAGATACGCAGTATTTT.

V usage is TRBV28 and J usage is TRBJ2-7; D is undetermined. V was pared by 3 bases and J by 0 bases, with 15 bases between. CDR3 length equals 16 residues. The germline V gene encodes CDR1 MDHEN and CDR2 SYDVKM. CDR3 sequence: CASSFGGAKSSYEQYF. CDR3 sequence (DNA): TGTGCCAGCAGTTTCGGCGGAGCAAAGAGCTCCTACGAGCAGTACTTC.

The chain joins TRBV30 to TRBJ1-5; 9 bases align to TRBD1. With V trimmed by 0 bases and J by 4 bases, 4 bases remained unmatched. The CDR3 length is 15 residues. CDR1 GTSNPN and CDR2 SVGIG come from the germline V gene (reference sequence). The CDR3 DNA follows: TGTGCCTGGAGTGTACAGGGGGCCCCAAATCAGCCCCAGCATTTT. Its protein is CAWSVQGAPNQPQHF.

CDR3 sequence: CASSGPLDKGNTGELFF. CDR3 bases: TGTGCCAGCAGTGGCCCATTGGACAAGGGGAACACCGGGGAGCTGTTTTTT. V gene TRBV6-1 combines with J gene TRBJ2-2; tentatively, D is TRBD1 (5 bases). V lost 4 bases, J lost 1 base, and 16 bases lay in between. Germline V gene sequence: CDR1 MNHNS, CDR2 SASEGT. The CDR3 has 17 amino acids.

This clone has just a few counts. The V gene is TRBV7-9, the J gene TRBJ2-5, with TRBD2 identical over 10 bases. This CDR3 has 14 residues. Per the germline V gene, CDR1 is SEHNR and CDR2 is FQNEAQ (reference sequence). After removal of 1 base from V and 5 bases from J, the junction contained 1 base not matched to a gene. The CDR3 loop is CASSLGAGGETQYF. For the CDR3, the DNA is TGTGCCAGCAGCTTAGGAGCGGGAGGGGAGACCCAGTACTTC.

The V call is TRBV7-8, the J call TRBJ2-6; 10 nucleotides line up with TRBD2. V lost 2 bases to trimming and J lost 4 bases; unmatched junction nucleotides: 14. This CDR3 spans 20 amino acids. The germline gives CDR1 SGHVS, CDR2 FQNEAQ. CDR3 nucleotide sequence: TGTGCCAGCAGCTTAACACCGGGACTAGCGCCCGTGGGGGGGGCCAACGTCCTGACTTTC. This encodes CASSLTPGLAPVGGANVLTF.

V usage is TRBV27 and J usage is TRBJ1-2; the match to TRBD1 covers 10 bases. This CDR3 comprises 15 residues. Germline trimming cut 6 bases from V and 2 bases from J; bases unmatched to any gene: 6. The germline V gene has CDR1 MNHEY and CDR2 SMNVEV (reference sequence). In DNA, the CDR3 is TGTGCCAGCAGGTTGGGACAGGGGAGGAACTATGGCTACACCTTC. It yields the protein CASRLGQGRNYGYTF.

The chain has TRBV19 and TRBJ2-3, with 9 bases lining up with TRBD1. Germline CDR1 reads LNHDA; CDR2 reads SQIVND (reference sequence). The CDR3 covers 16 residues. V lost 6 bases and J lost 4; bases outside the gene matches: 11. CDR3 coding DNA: TGTGCCAGTAGGAAGACAACAGGGGGCGCCGCAGATACGCAGTATTTT. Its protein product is CASRKTTGGAADTQYF.

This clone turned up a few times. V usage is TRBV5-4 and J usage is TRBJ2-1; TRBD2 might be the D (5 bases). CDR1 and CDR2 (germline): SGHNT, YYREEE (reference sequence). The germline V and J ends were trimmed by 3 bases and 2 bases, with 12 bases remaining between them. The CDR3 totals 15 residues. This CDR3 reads CASSSSGSPYNEQFF. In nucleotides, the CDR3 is TGTGCCAGCAGCTCCTCGGGGTCACCCTACAATGAGCAGTTCTTC. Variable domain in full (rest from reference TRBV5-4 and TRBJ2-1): ETGVTQSPTHLIKTRGQQVTLRCSSQSGHNTVSWYQQALGQGPQFIFQYYREEENGRGNFPPRFSGLQFPNYSSELNVNALELDDSALYLCASSSSGSPYNEQFFGPGTRLTVL.